This entry lists 3 T cell receptor beta chains sequenced from one sample in a study of T cell responses to AZD1222 COVID-19 vaccine (dated by TCRdb to 2020 to 2023). The intended sense of this specimen's time point label: about 28 days (+/-7) after the second vaccine dose. Library prep was done by the immunoSEQ multiplex PCR assay. TCRdb took over this immuneACCESS table, retaining in-frame rearrangements with V and J assigned. Such tables are incomplete; in checked studies, under half of the missing clones stem from an unresolved V gene, and the remainder is unexplained. This sample gives more than 120,000 clones in total; 90% of them show up just once. The ten biggest clones cover about 1.5% of the sample. The sample in question was peripheral blood, obtained 28 days after the second AZD1222 dose. Receptor source: an adult who received the AZD1222 COVID-19 vaccine.

The chain couples TRBV25-1 to TRBJ2-5; TRBD2 matches 9 bases. The V segment lost 3 bases and the J segment 5 bases; nucleotides outside the gene matches: 10. CDR1 is MGHDK, CDR2 SYGVNS, per germline. CDR3 length: 16 residues. The CDR3 nucleotides are TGTGCCAGCAGTGAGGGGGGGGTAGCGGGAGCTGAGACCCAGTACTTC. It translates to CASSEGGVAGAETQYF.

The J gene is TRBJ2-7, the V gene TRBV28; D is undetermined. With 3 bases removed from V and 0 bases from J, the gap between germline ends came to 9 bases. CDR3 length: 14 residues. The germline CDR1 and CDR2 sequences are MDHEN and SYDVKM. CDR3 protein: CASSFIASSYEQYF. CDR3 in DNA: TGTGCCAGCAGTTTCATTGCGAGCTCCTACGAGCAGTACTTC. The full variable domain, completed using reference TRBV28 and TRBJ2-7, is DVKVTQSSRYLVKRTGEKVFLECVQDMDHENMFWYRQDPGLGLRLIYFSYDVKMKEKGDIPEGYSVSREKKERFSLILESASTNQTSMYLCASSFIASSYEQYFGPGTRLTVT.

The chain recombines TRBV30 with TRBJ1-1; D might be TRBD1 (6 bases). Germline values: CDR1 GTSNPN, CDR2 SVGIG (reference sequence). The CDR3 has 13 residues. V lost 2 bases to trimming and J lost 3 bases, with 10 bases between them. The CDR3 bases are TGTGCCTGGAGTACCAACAGGGACACTGAAGCTTTCTTT. This encodes CAWSTNRDTEAFF.